These T cell receptor beta chains were read from a single sample in a study of T cell responses to AZD1222 COVID-19 vaccine. Here immunoSEQ multiplex PCR was the method, and the copy in TCRdb shows in-frame clones only, minus some. The sample contains roughly 97,000 clones, 86% of which appear only once. The sample consisted of peripheral blood, taken 28 days after the second dose of the MenACWY control vaccine. These receptor sequences come from an adult who received the MenACWY meningococcal vaccine as a control. The CDR3 runs from the conserved cysteine through the conserved F or W. The D gene is left open where the match is weak. Clone sizes are given selectively: once, few, many, or a class where the clone is expanded.

clone_size d_call j_call cdr3_length v_call cdr3_nt cdr3_aa
NA NA TRBJ1-6 19 TRBV14 TGTGCCAGCAGCCAATCTACCACACCACCTCAGGGGCGGAATTCACCCCTCCACTTT CASSQSTTPPQGRNSPLHF
NA TRBD1 TRBJ1-6 14 TRBV5-4 TGTGCCAGCAGCTTGGCGGGACAGGGAGCACCCCTCCACTTT CASSLAGQGAPLHF
NA NA TRBJ1-5 13 TRBV4-3 TGCGCCAGCAGCCAAGCCCCGGGACAGCCCCAGCATTTT CASSQAPGQPQHF
NA NA TRBJ1-5 12 TRBV19 TGTGCCAGTAGTATTTGGGGTCAGCCCCAGCATTTT CASSIWGQPQHF
NA TRBD2 TRBJ2-2 17 TRBV7-9 TGTGCCAGCAGCCCTACCCCATCAGCGGGGAGCACCGGGGAGCTGTTTTTT CASSPTPSAGSTGELFF
once TRBD2 TRBJ2-7 13 TRBV15 TGTGCCACCAGCACAGGGACTAGCTACGAGCAGTACTTC CATSTGTSYEQYF
NA TRBD1 TRBJ2-3 14 TRBV5-1 TGCGCCAGCAGCTTGGATACAGGGGAAGATACGCAGTATTTT CASSLDTGEDTQYF
NA NA TRBJ2-3 12 TRBV12-3/TRBV12-4 TGTGCCAGCAGTAGACAAACGGATACGCAGTATTTT CASSRQTDTQYF
few NA TRBJ1-1 15 TRBV5-4 TGTGCCAGCAGCTTAGGGACCGCCTCTAGGACTGAAGCTTTCTTT CASSLGTASRTEAFF
NA TRBD2 TRBJ2-5 14 TRBV6-5 TGTGCCAGCAGTTACCTCGGGGGGGCAGAGACCCAGTACTTC CASSYLGGAETQYF
NA NA TRBJ1-2 15 TRBV5-6 TGTGCCAGCAGCGGCAGGGGTCACGCTAACTATGGCTACACCTTC CASSGRGHANYGYTF
NA TRBD1 TRBJ1-5 17 TRBV6-2/TRBV6-3 TGTGCCAGCAGTTACTCGGGGACAGATTCTAGCAATCAGCCCCAGCATTTT CASSYSGTDSSNQPQHF
NA TRBD1 TRBJ1-2 16 TRBV5-1 TGCGCCAGCAGGGTTGCTTATCGGGGACAGGTCTATGGCTACACCTTC CASRVAYRGQVYGYTF
NA NA TRBJ2-3 12 TRBV12-3/TRBV12-4 TGTGCCAGCAGTTTAATGACAGATACGCAGTATTTT CASSLMTDTQYF
NA NA TRBJ2-1 13 TRBV6-4 TGTGCCAGCAGTGTTGGATCCCACAATGAGCAGTTCTTC CASSVGSHNEQFF
NA NA TRBJ1-6 14 TRBV7-9 TGTGCCAGCAGCTTAGCGGGCGGCAAAGAGGCCCTCCACTTT CASSLAGGKEALHF
once NA TRBJ2-7 12 TRBV11-3 TGTGCCAGCAGCTTAGATCCCGGAAAGCAGTACTTC CASSLDPGKQYF
NA NA TRBJ1-3 15 TRBV9 TGTGCCAGCAGCGTAGATCCAGGCTCTGGAAACACCATATATTTT CASSVDPGSGNTIYF
NA TRBD2 TRBJ2-7 16 TRBV10-2 TGCGCCAGCAGTGAGTCGCTGGCGGGGGAGCACTTTGGGCAGTACTTC CASSESLAGEHFGQYF
NA NA TRBJ1-5 15 TRBV6-5 TGTGCCAGCAGGCAGACCTCGGACAGTCATCAGCCCCAGCATTTT CASRQTSDSHQPQHF
NA NA TRBJ2-5 16 TRBV24-1 TGTGCCACCAGTCCCAAGGTGAGGGGGGCCCGGGAGACCCAGTACTTC CATSPKVRGARETQYF
NA TRBD1 TRBJ1-1 16 TRBV9 TGTGCCAGCAGCCCGCCGACAGGGGGCGCAAAGACTGAAGCTTTCTTT CASSPPTGGAKTEAFF